The 18 T cell receptor beta chains presented below share a single source sample, sequenced in a study of tumor-infiltrating lymphocytes in primary liver carcinoma. With a constant-region primer, TCR beta cDNA was made from 500 ng of total RNA. Nested multiplex PCR, run for three rounds with slightly modified ARM-PCR, yielded TCR beta libraries. In the first two PCR rounds, TRBV1-TRBV30 forward primers were paired with a C-beta reverse primer, and each round lasted about 9 cycles. From the multiplex PCR reads, TCRdb called clonotypes with MiXCR, one entry per CDR3 protein. The sample shows around 88,000 distinct CDR3 sequences, 55% to 75% of them seen only once. Unsorted bulk tissue, roughly 20-32 mg of it, served as the source for co-extraction of RNA and DNA. The sample comprised tumor-adjacent normal liver tissue. These receptors were obtained from a man aged 40-55 years with primary liver carcinoma and hepatitis B virus infection.

This clonotype appeared many times. The V call is TRBV12-3 or TRBV12-4, the J call TRBJ2-7, with 7 nucleotides matching TRBD1. V lost 6 bases, J lost 2 bases, and 7 bases stayed unmatched. CDR3 length: 14 residues. CDR3 coding DNA: TGTGCCAGCAGCCCCCGGGACAGAACCTACGAGCAGTACTTC. Its translation is CASSPRDRTYEQYF.

Worth noting for this clonotype: One end of the junction varies from germline; a read error may be responsible. The genes are TRBV7-9 and TRBJ2-7; D uncertain. The V gene's germline CDR1 is SEHNR and CDR2 FQNEAQ (reference sequence). There are 12 residues in the CDR3. CDR3 DNA: TGTGCCGGCAGCTCGGGCTTCTACGAGCAGTACTTC. It specifies CAGSSGFYEQYF.

Turning to this clonotype: Sequence at one end of the junction differs from germline and may be a read error. V and J are TRBV11-2 and TRBJ2-7, with D unclear. The CDR3 totals 15 residues. CDR1 SGHAT and CDR2 FQNNGV come from the germline V gene. In DNA form, the CDR3 reads TGTGCCAGCAGCCTGCGGTCAGGCCCCTCAGGCGAGCAGCACTTC. It specifies CASSLRSGPSGEQHF.

A note on this clonotype: The CDR3 carries no conserved terminal phenylalanine or tryptophan, so it likely arises from a read error. The CDR3 protein is CASSLTSGSSYNEQFS. The CDR3 DNA follows: TGTGCCAGCAGCTTGACTAGCGGGAGCTCCTACAATGAGCAGTTCTCG. The genes are TRBV11-3 and TRBJ2-1, with TRBD2 matching 12 bases. From germline, CDR1 is SGHNT and CDR2 YENEEA. This CDR3 contains 16 residues. J was trimmed by 0 bases and V by 3 bases; bases with no gene match: 0.

Concerning this clonotype: Since no conserved phenylalanine or tryptophan closes the CDR3, a read error is the likely cause. The V and J genes are TRBV29-1 and TRBJ1-1; D is uncertain. The CDR3 loop spans 10 amino acids. Trimming pared 5 bases from V and 8 bases from J, leaving 9 bases between. The V gene's germline CDR1 is SQVTM and CDR2 ANQGSEA. CDR3 amino acids: CSVTTREAFL. DNA of the CDR3: TGCAGCGTTACGACAAGGGAAGCTTTCTTA.

As to this clonotype: One junction end does not reproduce the germline sequence, and a read error may be involved. CDR3: CASSHRTGVNYGSTF. Written as DNA, the CDR3 is TGTGCCAGCAGCCATCGGACAGGGGTGAACTATGGCTCCACCTTC. V is TRBV7-8 and J is TRBJ1-2; 9 nucleotides line up with TRBD1. Germline V gene data show CDR1 as SGHVS and CDR2 as FQNEAQ. The CDR3 length is 15 residues.

Details on this clonotype: With a much larger clone just one base away, this may be a read error. The chain links TRBV6-6 to TRBJ2-3; 11 bases are a match to TRBD2. Germline assignment: CDR1 MNHNY and CDR2 SVGAGI (reference sequence). The CDR3 is made up of 16 amino acids. This CDR3 is CDSRRGLAGLGDTQYF. The CDR3 region has the DNA TGTGACAGCAGGCGAGGACTAGCGGGTCTTGGAGATACGCAGTATTTT.

This clonotype was recorded at least ten times. V is TRBV6-6 and J is TRBJ2-5; tentatively, D is TRBD1 (6 bases). Looked up from germline, CDR1 is MNHNY and CDR2 is SVGAGI (reference sequence). Trimming shortened V by 9 bases and J by 1 base, and 12 bases separated the two germline ends. This CDR3 region has 13 residues. CDR3 loop: CASARDIQETQYF. CDR3 nucleotide sequence: TGTGCCAGTGCCCGGGACATCCAAGAGACCCAGTACTTC.

As regards this clonotype: A single base separates this from a much larger clone, so it may be a read error. The chain recombines TRBV13 with TRBJ2-1; no clear D. Germline CDR1 PRHDT, CDR2 FYEKMQ (reference sequence). Trimming shortened V by 5 bases and J by 4 bases, and 12 bases separated the two germline ends. The CDR3 runs 14 residues. This CDR3 reads CASSGSSLYNEQFF. CDR3 sequence (DNA): TGTGCCAGCAGCGGTAGCAGTCTTTACAATGAGCAGTTCTTC.

The chain couples TRBV11-2 to TRBJ2-7; 9 positions match TRBD1. The CDR3 totals 14 residues. Germline assignment: CDR1 SGHAT and CDR2 FQNNGV. The CDR3 spells CTNSLGTGWYEQYF. The CDR3 DNA sequence: TGTACCAACAGCTTAGGGACAGGGTGGTACGAGCAGTACTTC.

Of note for this clonotype: Given a much more abundant clone one base away, this may be a read error. The V call is TRBV14, the J call TRBJ2-5; D unclear. This CDR3 region has 12 residues. Germline CDR1 is SGHDN and CDR2 is FVKESK. V lost 7 bases, J lost 5 bases, and 11 bases lay in between. The CDR3 region is CASISLGETQYF. As DNA, the CDR3 is TGTGCCAGCATCTCCCTCGGCGAGACCCAGTACTTC. The full variable domain, its missing parts supplied by reference TRBV14 and TRBJ2-5, is EAGVTQFPSHSVIEKGQTVTLRCDPISGHDNLYWYRRVMGKEIKFLLHFVKESKQDESGMPNNRFLAERTGGTYSTLKVQPAELEDSGVYFCASISLGETQYFGPGTRLLVL.

About this clonotype: Since the CDR3 does not end with the conserved phenylalanine or tryptophan, this likely comes from a read error. This chain connects TRBV6-2 or TRBV6-3 to TRBJ1-3, with 7 bases identical to TRBD1. The V gene's germline CDR1 is MNHEY and CDR2 SVGEGT. CDR3 size: 15 residues. V lost 5 bases and J lost 5; bases outside the gene matches: 9. CDR3 residues: CASSPGTAVRNTIYY. CDR3 coding DNA: TGTGCCAGCAGTCCCGGGACAGCCGTTCGAAACACCATATATTAT.

Turning to this clonotype: A read error may produce the germline difference seen at one junction end. The rearrangement links TRBV12-3 or TRBV12-4 to TRBJ2-3; the D gene is possibly TRBD2 (6 bases). The length of the CDR3 is 15 residues. In DNA, the CDR3 is TGTGCCAGCAGTTTTCGGAGACTCCGCGGGGATACGCAGTACTTT. It yields the protein CASSFRRLRGDTQYF.

Comments on this clonotype: The CDR3 does not close with the conserved phenylalanine or tryptophan, likely indicating a read error. This chain joins TRBV11-2 and TRBJ2-7; 8 nucleotides agree with TRBD1. This CDR3 region has 14 residues. The germline gives CDR1 SGHAT, CDR2 FQNNGV. The CDR3 sequence: CATSSGQGGHEQYI. DNA for the CDR3: TGTGCTACCAGCTCAGGACAGGGCGGCCACGAGCAGTACATC.

As for this clonotype: This is likely a read error, given that the CDR3 carries no conserved phenylalanine or tryptophan at its end. This sequence joins TRBV4-1 and TRBJ1-1; D is perhaps TRBD1 (6 bases). Germline CDR1 and CDR2: MGHRA and YSYEKL. The V gene lost 0 bases and the J gene lost 0 bases, with 14 bases spanning the gap. The CDR3 length is 17 residues. The CDR3 bases are TGCGCCAGCAGCCAAGAGGCAACAGGGAGGGTGAACACTGAAGCTTTCATT. Translation: CASSQEATGRVNTEAFI.

Comment on this clonotype: The final CDR3 position lacks the conserved phenylalanine or tryptophan, pointing to a likely read error. The V and J genes are TRBV6-1 and TRBJ1-1, with no clear D. Trimming cost V 6 bases and J 5 bases, with 13 bases left between them. CDR3 size: 13 residues. Germline V gene data show CDR1 as MNHNS and CDR2 as SASEGT. CDR3 sequence reads: CASRAETLTEAFL. Here the CDR3 DNA reads TGTGCCAGCAGGGCTGAGACATTGACTGAAGCTTTCCTT.

This clonotype was observed once. The CDR3 sequence is CASSLGQDTGANVLTF. The CDR3 DNA follows: TGTGCCAGCAGTCTCGGACAGGATACTGGGGCCAACGTCCTGACTTTC. The genes are TRBV6-2 or TRBV6-3 and TRBJ2-6; 7 bases are a match to TRBD1. The germline CDR1 and CDR2 sequences are MNHEY and SVGEGT. The CDR3 is 16 residues long. Trimming removed 5 bases from V and 2 bases from J; junction bases left unmatched: 6.

This clonotype appeared many times. This chain connects TRBV29-1 to TRBJ2-7; tentatively, D is TRBD1 (6 bases). Looked up from germline, CDR1 is SQVTM and CDR2 is ANQGSEA. With 8 bases removed from V and 3 bases from J, the gap between germline ends came to 17 bases. The CDR3 length is 13 residues. The CDR3 reads CSFTGTSGYEQYF. Here the CDR3 DNA reads TGCAGCTTTACAGGGACGAGCGGCTACGAGCAGTACTTC.